This T cell receptor beta chain was captured in a study of CD8 T cells in Susac syndrome. CDR1 SQVTM and CDR2 ANQGSEA come from the germline V gene. Trimming removed 5 bases from V and 2 bases from J, with 18 bases in between. The CDR3 has 15 amino acids. The RNA, about 0.45 to 1 ug, was put through reverse transcription using random hexamers. Amplification of TCR beta CDR3 spanned 54 Vbeta and 13 Jbeta via immunoSEQ multiplex PCR. TCRdb independently ran MiXCR on the immunoSEQ multiplex PCR reads; one entry per CDR3 protein. The table shows about 190,000 distinct CDR3 sequences, with 90% to 96% occurring only once. The CD8+ and CD4+ T cells were isolated magnetically using a negative isolation approach, whereas the TEMRA cells were enriched by FACS.

The sequence came from a human donor with Susac syndrome. Sequencing was performed on CD4+ T cells from PBMCs. V and J are TRBV29-1 and TRBJ1-1, with D perhaps matching TRBD1 (6 bases). The chain's CDR3 is CSVYNRGTPNTEAFF. The CDR3 bases are TGCAGCGTTTATAATCGTGGGACACCCAACACTGAAGCTTTCTTT.